The 5 T cell receptor beta chains below come from one sample, sequenced in a study of OX40 agonist ivuxolimab in advanced cancers. This table comes from immunoSEQ multiplex PCR, and its TCRdb copy is limited to in-frame clones, with some not included. The profile shows roughly 40,000 clones, approximately 90% of them singletons. This material consisted of CD4+ or CD8+ T cells sorted from blood, taken in a trial of the OX40 agonist ivuxolimab. The source is an adult with an advanced solid tumor such as melanoma, head and neck, liver or kidney cancer.

This chain links TRBV19 with TRBJ2-7; no firm D call. The V and J ends lost 6 bases and 3 bases respectively, with 12 bases between them. Looked up from germline, CDR1 is LNHDA and CDR2 is SQIVND (reference sequence). This CDR3 has 13 amino acids. Written as DNA, the CDR3 is TGTGCCAGTAGCATAAGGCGTGGCTACGAGCAGTACTTC. As protein: CASSIRRGYEQYF.

The chain carries TRBV11-3 and TRBJ2-7; D gene uncertain. The CDR3 loop spans 14 amino acids. Germline V lookup: CDR1 SGHNT, CDR2 YENEEA. V was trimmed by 1 base and J by 4 bases, leaving 11 bases between them. The CDR3 here is CASSLGVGPYEQYF. DNA for the CDR3: TGTGCCAGCAGCTTAGGGGTAGGCCCTTACGAGCAGTACTTC.

The chain has TRBV28 and TRBJ2-4; D is possibly TRBD2 (6 bases). Germline CDR1 is MDHEN and CDR2 is SYDVKM. Trimming left V 6 bases short and J 0 bases short, with 18 bases between. The CDR3 is 17 amino acids. The DNA of the CDR3 is TGTGCCAGCAGCCAGGGAGGCGGGCTCGTAGCCAAAAACATTCAGTACTTC. As protein: CASSQGGGLVAKNIQYF.

This chain joins TRBV4-2 and TRBJ2-7; D is possibly TRBD2 (5 bases). From germline, CDR1 is LGHNA and CDR2 YNFKEQ. The V and J ends lost 0 bases and 6 bases respectively, with 15 bases between them. The CDR3 extends over 15 amino acids. The CDR3 protein is CASSQDLGLPSEQYF. As DNA, the CDR3 is TGTGCCAGCAGCCAAGATCTAGGACTGCCGAGCGAGCAGTACTTC.

The genes are TRBV5-4 and TRBJ2-1; 8 nucleotides align to TRBD1. CDR3 length: 14 residues. Trimming took 1 base from V and 15 from J; bases not matched to a gene: 12. From germline, CDR1 is SGHNT and CDR2 YYREEE (reference sequence). CDR3 sequence (DNA): TGTGCCAGCAGCTTGAACAGGGGGACGGGCTCTCCGTTCTTC. Its translation is CASSLNRGTGSPFF. The full variable domain, in which reference TRBV5-4 and TRBJ2-1 provide the parts outside the CDR3, is ETGVTQSPTHLIKTRGQQVTLRCSSQSGHNTVSWYQQALGQGPQFIFQYYREEENGRGNFPPRFSGLQFPNYSSELNVNALELDDSALYLCASSLNRGTGSPFFGPGTRLTVL.